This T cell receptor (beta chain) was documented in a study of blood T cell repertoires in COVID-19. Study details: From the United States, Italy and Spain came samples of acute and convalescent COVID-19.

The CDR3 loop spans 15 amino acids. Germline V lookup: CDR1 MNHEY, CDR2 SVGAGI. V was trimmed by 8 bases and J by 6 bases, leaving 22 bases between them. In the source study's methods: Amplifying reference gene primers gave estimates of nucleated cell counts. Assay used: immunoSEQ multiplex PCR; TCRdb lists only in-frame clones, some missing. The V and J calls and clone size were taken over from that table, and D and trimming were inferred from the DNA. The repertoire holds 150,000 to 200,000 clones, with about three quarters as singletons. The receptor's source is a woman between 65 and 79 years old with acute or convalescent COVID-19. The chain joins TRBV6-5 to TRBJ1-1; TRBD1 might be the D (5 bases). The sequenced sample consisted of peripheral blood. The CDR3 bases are TGTGCCAGCCATTTATTTACAGGATTGAAGGCTGAAGCTTTCTTT. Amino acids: CASHLFTGLKAEAFF.